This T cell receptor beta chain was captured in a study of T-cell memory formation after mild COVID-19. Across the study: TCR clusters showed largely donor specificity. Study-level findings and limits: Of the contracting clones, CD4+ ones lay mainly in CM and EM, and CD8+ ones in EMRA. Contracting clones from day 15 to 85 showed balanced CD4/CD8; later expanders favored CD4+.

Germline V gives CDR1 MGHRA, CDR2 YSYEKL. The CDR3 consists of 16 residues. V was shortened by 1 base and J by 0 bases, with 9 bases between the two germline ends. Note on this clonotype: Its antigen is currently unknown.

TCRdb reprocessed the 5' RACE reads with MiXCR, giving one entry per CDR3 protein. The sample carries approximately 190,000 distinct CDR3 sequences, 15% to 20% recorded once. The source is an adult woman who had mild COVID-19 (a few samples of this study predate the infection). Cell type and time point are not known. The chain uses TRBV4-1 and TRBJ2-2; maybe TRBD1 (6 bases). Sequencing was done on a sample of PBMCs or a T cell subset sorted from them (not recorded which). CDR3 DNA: TGCGCCAGCAGCCAAGGCAGGGGCACGAACACCGGGGAGCTGTTTTTT. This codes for CASSQGRGTNTGELFF.